This is a list of T cell receptor beta chains from one sample in a study of regulatory T cells in long-lasting Graves disease. TCRdb re-called the multiplex PCR reads with MiXCR, one entry per CDR3 protein. The repertoire has 400,000 to 550,000 distinct CDR3 sequences, 15% of them found once; the top ten carry over 15%. These data are also associated with another study on T cells in Graves' hyperthyroidism and ophthalmopathy.

The sample in question was peripheral blood mononuclear cells (PBMCs), obtained at new diagnosis, from a patient treated with antithyroid drugs. All receptors come from a woman in her twenties or thirties with Graves disease. Each CDR3 is given with its conserved first and last residue. D genes are given only for firm matches. Only part of the rows carry a size: once, few, many, or a class if the clone is expanded.

V gene,J gene,D gene,clone size,CDR3 DNA,CDR3 protein
TRBV9,TRBJ2-1,TRBD1,NA,TGTGCCAGCAGCGTAGGTGGGACAGGGGCCTACAATGAGCAGTTCTTC,CASSVGGTGAYNEQFF
TRBV4-1,TRBJ2-7,NA,NA,TGCGCCAGCAGCCACTCCAACCCCTACGAGCAGTACTTC,CASSHSNPYEQYF
TRBV5-6,TRBJ2-1,NA,few,TGCGCCAGCAGCCTCCTGATCTCGGGGGAGTTACATGAGCAGTTCTTC,CASSLLISGELHEQFF
TRBV4-1,TRBJ2-1,TRBD2,few,TGCGCCAGCAGCCAAATAGACATGGGACTAGTTTACAATGAGCAGTTCTTC,CASSQIDMGLVYNEQFF
TRBV12-3/TRBV12-4,TRBJ1-4,TRBD1,many,TGTGCCAGCAGGTCGGGACAGGATAATGAAAAACTGTTTTTT,CASRSGQDNEKLFF
TRBV2,TRBJ2-5,NA,many,TGTGCCAGCAATCGGGACCACCAAGAGACCCAGTACTTC,CASNRDHQETQYF
TRBV6-1,TRBJ1-1,NA,many,TGTGCCAGCAGTGAAAATAGGTCTGGGGGTGAAGCTTTCTTT,CASSENRSGGEAFF
TRBV19,TRBJ2-5,TRBD1,NA,TGTGCCAGTAGTATAGGGACAGGGGGAAGGGAGACCCAGTACTTC,CASSIGTGGRETQYF
TRBV12-3/TRBV12-4,TRBJ1-2,TRBD1,many,TGTGCCAGCAGTTTACGCAGGGGGGTTCTTCTCTATGGCTACACCTTC,CASSLRRGVLLYGYTF
TRBV9,TRBJ1-2,NA,NA,TGTGCCAGCAGCGTAGTGTCCTCGGCGTATGGCTACACCTTC,CASSVVSSAYGYTF
TRBV2,TRBJ2-4,NA,few,TGTGCCAGCAGGGAGGGACTAGCCAAAAACATTCAGTACTTC,CASREGLAKNIQYF
TRBV20-1,TRBJ1-1,NA,many,TGCAGGGGGTCCCCTGGGACGGGAGGGAACACTGAAGCTTTCTTT,CRGSPGTGGNTEAFF
TRBV5-1,TRBJ2-7,TRBD2,NA,TGCGCCAGCAGTGTCACTAGCGGGAGCCACGAGCAGTACTTC,CASSVTSGSHEQYF
TRBV29-1,TRBJ2-2,NA,NA,TGCAGCTCCGGGGATGGGGCCGGGGAGCTGTTTTTT,CSSGDGAGELFF
TRBV7-8,TRBJ1-2,NA,NA,TGTGCCAGCAGCCCGGATGGGGGGCCGTCGTATGGCTACACCTTC,CASSPDGGPSYGYTF
TRBV2,TRBJ1-5,NA,many,TGTGCCAGCAGTGAAAAGGGGAATCAGCCCCAGCATTTT,CASSEKGNQPQHF
TRBV28,TRBJ1-4,NA,few,TGTGCCAGCACAGTGGGTGAAAAACTGTTTTTT,CASTVGEKLFF
TRBV6-5,TRBJ2-7,TRBD2,many,TGTGCCAGCAGTTACTTGACGACTAGCGGGAGTTACGAGCAGTACTTC,CASSYLTTSGSYEQYF
TRBV6-1,TRBJ2-3,TRBD2,few,TGTGCCAGCACTTCTGGGACTAGCGGGATAGGGGGAGCAGATACGCAGTATTTT,CASTSGTSGIGGADTQYF
TRBV7-3,TRBJ1-1,TRBD1,many,TGTGCCAGCAGCCCTACAGGGGAGGCTGAAGCTTTCTTT,CASSPTGEAEAFF
TRBV20-1,TRBJ2-1,TRBD2,many,TGCAGTGCTCCTCTAGCGGAGAGGTCCTACAATGAGCAGTTCTTC,CSAPLAERSYNEQFF
TRBV6-2/TRBV6-3,TRBJ2-7,NA,NA,TGTGCCAGCAGTTACTTCAGTTCCTCCTACGAGCAGTACTTC,CASSYFSSSYEQYF
TRBV19,TRBJ2-1,NA,many,TGTGCCAGTAGTATCGGCGAGATCGAGCAGTTCTTC,CASSIGEIEQFF
TRBV5-4,TRBJ2-7,TRBD2,NA,TGTGCCAGCAGCCACGGGACTAGCGGATCCTACGAGCAGTACTTC,CASSHGTSGSYEQYF
TRBV10-3,TRBJ1-4,NA,many,TGTGCCATCAGCCCCAGGGATCATGAAAAACTGTTTTTT,CAISPRDHEKLFF
TRBV24-1,TRBJ2-7,NA,NA,TGTGCCACGGGCGGATGGGAGTACTTC,CATGGWEYF
TRBV2,TRBJ2-1,NA,NA,TGTGCCAGCAGTGTGAATTTTTACAATGGGCAGTTCTTC,CASSVNFYNGQFF
TRBV12-3/TRBV12-4,TRBJ2-1,TRBD2,many,TGTGCCAGCTCAGATATAGTAGCGGGGTCCAATGAGCAGTTCTTC,CASSDIVAGSNEQFF
TRBV7-9,TRBJ2-5,TRBD2,once,TGTGCCAGCAGCTTACGCCCTAGCGGGAGGGCCCCAGGGGAGACCCAGTACTTC,CASSLRPSGRAPGETQYF
TRBV11-2,TRBJ2-2,NA,many,TGTGCCAGCAGCCCCCCCCGGGGGGAGCTGTTTTTT,CASSPPRGELFF
TRBV10-3,TRBJ2-3,NA,NA,TGTGCCATCAGTGACAGGATAGGGAGCACAGATACGCAGTATTTT,CAISDRIGSTDTQYF
TRBV3-1,TRBJ1-1,NA,many,TGTGCCAGCAGCCATGTTCGGAACAGGGATACTGAAGCTTTCTTT,CASSHVRNRDTEAFF
TRBV24-1,TRBJ1-2,NA,many,TGTGCCACCAGTGAATCCGGACAGTGGGCCTATGGCTACACCTTC,CATSESGQWAYGYTF
TRBV5-1,TRBJ1-1,NA,few,TGCGCCAGCAGCTTGGACCCCGGGACACTGAACACTGAAGCTTTCTTT,CASSLDPGTLNTEAFF
TRBV6-1,TRBJ2-2,TRBD1,NA,TGTGCCAGCAGTAAGGGGACAGACGGGGAGCTGTTTTTT,CASSKGTDGELFF
TRBV30,TRBJ2-6,NA,few,TGTGCCTGGGGACCCGGCTCTGGGGCCAACGTCCTGACTTTC,CAWGPGSGANVLTF
TRBV18,TRBJ2-4,TRBD1,many,TGTGCCAGCTCGCGGACAGGTTTGTTTGGCAAAAACATTCAGTACTTC,CASSRTGLFGKNIQYF
TRBV6-5,TRBJ2-3,NA,few,TGTGCCAGCAGTTACGCAGCAGTATACGATACGCAGTATTTT,CASSYAAVYDTQYF
TRBV5-1,TRBJ1-3,NA,many,TGCGCCAGCAGCTCCTCGGATAGGGGAAACACCATATATTTT,CASSSSDRGNTIYF
TRBV6-5,TRBJ2-7,NA,many,TGTGCCAGCAGTTCGACCGGGGGAGCAGATTACGAGCAGTACTTC,CASSSTGGADYEQYF
TRBV27,TRBJ2-7,NA,many,TGTGCCAGCAGTTTATCGATGCGGCTCGAGCAGTACTTC,CASSLSMRLEQYF
TRBV6-2/TRBV6-3,TRBJ2-1,TRBD2,many,TGTGCCAGCGCTCCGGGACTAGCGTTAGTTCAGTTCTTC,CASAPGLALVQFF
TRBV6-2/TRBV6-3,TRBJ1-2,TRBD1,few,TGTGCCAGCAGTCGCGACCCAGGGGGCAATGGCTACACCTTC,CASSRDPGGNGYTF
TRBV11-2,TRBJ2-7,NA,many,TGTGCCAGCAGCTTTGGACAGGGAGGGCTCTACGAGCAGTACTTC,CASSFGQGGLYEQYF
TRBV15,TRBJ2-4,NA,NA,TGTGCCACCAGCAGAACTCAAACCGCGTCGAACATTCAGTACTTC,CATSRTQTASNIQYF
TRBV19,TRBJ1-6,NA,NA,TGTGCCAGCGCGCCGAGCTCCTATAATTCACCCCTCCACTTT,CASAPSSYNSPLHF
TRBV9,TRBJ1-1,TRBD1,NA,TGTGCCAGCAGCGTAGGGGTTGGGGCAGGGGGTTTCGAAGCTTTCTTT,CASSVGVGAGGFEAFF
TRBV7-2,TRBJ2-1,TRBD2,many,TGTGCCAGCAGCGCCACTAGCGACTCCTACAATGAGCAGTTCTTC,CASSATSDSYNEQFF
TRBV30,TRBJ2-7,NA,many,TGTGCCTGGTCCCTCGGTTGGGGCCGGAGCTCCTACGAGCAGTACTTC,CAWSLGWGRSSYEQYF
TRBV12-3/TRBV12-4,TRBJ2-5,NA,many,TGTGCCAGCAGCGGAGAGACCCAGTACTTC,CASSGETQYF
TRBV24-1,TRBJ1-4,TRBD1,many,TGTGCCACCAGTGGAGGAGGAGGGGGCGATGAAAAACTGTTTTTT,CATSGGGGGDEKLFF
TRBV5-1,TRBJ2-1,TRBD2,many,TGCGCCAGCAGCTTGTGGACCGGGAGGGTGTCCTACAATGAGCAGTTCTTC,CASSLWTGRVSYNEQFF
TRBV6-1,TRBJ2-2,TRBD2,many,TGTGCCAGCTCCTCCCCGGGACTAGCGGGAGGTCACGGGGAGCTGTTTTTT,CASSSPGLAGGHGELFF
TRBV20-1,TRBJ2-7,TRBD2,many,TGCAGTGCTAGAGATTTCGGAGCGGGAGGTTCCGAGCAGTACTTC,CSARDFGAGGSEQYF
TRBV19,TRBJ2-7,TRBD2,NA,TGTGCCAGTAGTACCCTAGCGGGAGGGCTGGACGAGCAGTACTTC,CASSTLAGGLDEQYF
TRBV20-1,TRBJ2-3,NA,few,TGCAGTGCAAAACACGGGATTCTGAGCGATGCGCAGTATTTT,CSAKHGILSDAQYF
TRBV20-1,TRBJ2-4,NA,few,TGCAGTGCTAGTGCGGGCTTTTTTGGCATTCAGTACTTC,CSASAGFFGIQYF
TRBV7-9,TRBJ1-5,TRBD1,NA,TGTGCCGGCAGCGTGGACAGGGCTTATCAGCCCCAGCATTTT,CAGSVDRAYQPQHF
TRBV11-3,TRBJ2-3,NA,many,TGTGCCAGCAGCTCCTTTGACAGGTGGGATCCTAGCACAGATACGCAGTATTTT,CASSSFDRWDPSTDTQYF
TRBV7-3,TRBJ2-2,NA,many,TGTGCCAGCAGCAATCTCCCATTTACGCGACTGAACACCGGGGAGCTGTTTTTT,CASSNLPFTRLNTGELFF